This record looks at one TCR beta chain sequence and its context. Its specific antigen is unknown. Per-base qualities were not stored, and no clone one base away is much larger. V loses 1 base, J loses 8 bases, and the germline ends lie 10 bases apart. The germline V gene yields SGHTA for CDR1 and FQGNSA for CDR2. The CDR3 starts with the cysteine, ends with the phenylalanine, and has 13 residues. Only CDR3 DNA is held: 39 bases, read in frame from base 1. From each donor, a single peripheral blood sample of approximately 0.11 L on average was drawn into heparinised tubes. Naive, central memory, regulatory and stem cell-like memory CD4+ T cells were sorted on a BD FACSAria II using a panel including CD45RO, CCR7, CD25, CD127, CD95 and CD27. Purity was above 95% for every sorted population. PBMCs were isolated immediately by Lymphoprep density gradient centrifugation and stained directly without culture. Samples were stained and sorted in pairs, with one healthy donor and one patient per experiment, so that batch effects were minimized.

The entire amount of isolated RNA was reverse transcribed using the High Capacity cDNA Reverse Transcription Kit, so the sequenced TCRB transcripts were expressed ones. Deep immunoSEQ sequencing was performed on naive, central memory and regulatory T cell samples, with an average of about 4 million total reads per sample. Sorted cells were lysed in RLT buffer, and RNA was extracted using DNase-treated RNeasy Micro or Mini kits according to cell number. To prevent cross-contamination, each cell subset was processed individually, whereas patient and healthy donor samples were processed jointly. TCRB sequences were amplified from cDNA with the immunoSEQ multiplex PCR, producing 87-bp fragments spanning the CDR3 region. Sequencing of the amplicons was done on the Illumina HiSeq platform. The authors' analysis ran thus. PCR bias was computationally corrected using synthetic template baselines, reads within Hamming distance 2 were collapsed, and singletons that could not be merged were discarded. Reads were aligned to IMGT to assign V, D and J genes, CDR3 length, and insertions or deletions at six rearrangement sites. Within each subset, clonotype counts were normalized to sorted cell number, and only after that were true diversity and Gini coefficients computed with the tcR R package. Repertoire sharing was quantified using the overlap coefficient calculated on TCRB nucleotide sequences. Out-of-frame TCRB sequences from naive cells were analyzed as a proxy for the pre-selection repertoire. The immuneACCESS repertoire file appears here via TCRdb, limited to in-frame rearrangements. These files lack a portion of the clones; in checked studies, under half of the deficit traces to unresolved V genes, and the cause of the others is not known. V, J and clone size were drawn from that table, and D and trimming were deduced from the DNA. The sample contains around 400,000 clones, around an eighth of them found a single time. Of the sample, 0.017% is held by the ten largest clones.

The data are from a study of beta chain features in type 1 diabetes listed by TCRdb under 2018. With regard to the full study: No differences in mean age, gender distribution, total cell number or subset yield were found between patients and healthy donors. A total of some 110 million sorted cells were examined across all samples, and the number of cells per subset was strongly correlated with RNA yield. The study compared the TCRB repertoires of sorted circulating CD4+ T cell subsets in recently diagnosed type 1 diabetes patients with those in matched healthy donors. Regulatory and stem cell-like memory subsets were obtained from only 8 patients and roughly eight healthy donors, while naive and central memory subsets were obtained from all 30 or so donors. Overall study outcomes, separate from this receptor: Because cDNA rather than genomic DNA was sequenced, highly expressing activated cells could have been over-represented, although no difference in activation and CD3 levels was found between groups. PCR may preferentially amplify shorter templates, but because patient and control samples were amplified and corrected together, any resulting skew would affect both groups equally. Naive, central memory and regulatory TCRB repertoires appeared to be more alike among patients than among healthy donors. Because small numbers of individuals were included in the HLA sub-analyses, any influence of HLA type on TCRB rearrangement was left unresolved. Fewer insertions and more nucleotide deletions at VDJ recombination sites were observed in patients with type 1 diabetes, implying thymic rearrangement abnormalities. A moderate but significant shortening of TCRB CDR3 length was observed in type 1 diabetes patients in all four CD4+ subsets.

Source material: naive CD4+ T cells from blood. The cell subset or site label for this specimen denotes: true naive CD4+ T cells. The clonotype was recovered from a man between 18 and 29 years old in good health. The rearrangement combines TRBV7-2 with TRBJ2-3, with TRBD2 tentatively as D gene (6 bases match). The bases read TGTGCCAGCAGCTTAGGGATGGAGGGTACGCAGTATTTT. Translated, it gives CASSLGMEGTQYF.